Below are 20 T cell receptor beta chains sequenced from a single sample in a study of regulatory T cells in long-lasting Graves disease. Time point given: persistent/refractory GD, antithyroid drugs over 5 years with positive TRAb. Scientists built the TCR library using RNA that was extracted from PBMCs. According to the study, TCR beta libraries were built with iRepertoire HTBI primers and CDR3-region Arm-PCR. TCRdb independently ran MiXCR on the multiplex PCR reads; one entry per CDR3 protein. The profile shows approximately 290,000 distinct CDR3 sequences, around a fifth of them singletons. The sample in question was peripheral blood mononuclear cells (PBMCs), obtained when the disease was refractory, from a patient treated with antithyroid drugs. These TCRs come from a female donor with Graves disease.

This clonotype was detected only a few times. The chain couples TRBV6-4 to TRBJ1-5; D remains unclear. This CDR3 has 15 amino acids. Germline V gene lookup returns CDR1 MRHNA and CDR2 SNTAGT. Trimming took 3 bases from V and 0 from J, leaving 9 bases between them. CDR3 DNA: TGTGCCAGCAGTGAAGGACGGATTAGCAATCAGCCCCAGCATTTT. Translated: CASSEGRISNQPQHF.

With regard to this clonotype: A read error may produce the germline difference seen at one junction end. The chain links TRBV4-1 to TRBJ1-1; D is undetermined. Germline V gives CDR1 MGHRA, CDR2 YSYEKL. CDR3 length: 14 amino acids. This CDR3 reads CASSQDTGNTGAFF. CDR3 DNA: TGCGCCAGCAGCCAAGATACGGGGAACACTGGAGCTTTCTTT.

Ten or more counts support this clonotype. This chain joins TRBV7-2 and TRBJ1-1; D is unresolved. Germline V gene lookup returns CDR1 SGHTA and CDR2 FQGNSA. Trimming removed 1 base from V and 4 bases from J, with 10 bases in between. The CDR3 has 14 amino acids. The CDR3 nucleotides read TGTGCCAGCAGCTTAGTTGGGTTTGGCACTGAAGCTTTCTTT. This gives the protein CASSLVGFGTEAFF.

This clonotype has just a few counts. V gene TRBV24-1 combines with J gene TRBJ2-4; D is tentatively TRBD1 or TRBD2 (5 bases each). The V and J ends lost 4 bases and 10 bases respectively, with 13 bases between them. CDR1 is KGHDR and CDR2 is SFDVKD in the germline V gene. The CDR3 contains 13 residues. The CDR3 sequence is CATSDRRDAIQYF. CDR3 nucleotide sequence: TGTGCCACCAGTGACCGCCGGGACGCTATTCAGTACTTC.

The gene calls are TRBV30 and TRBJ2-2, with 7 positions matching TRBD1. V dropped 2 bases and J dropped 4; count of bases not matched to a gene: 7. There are 15 residues in the CDR3. Germline V CDR1 and CDR2: GTSNPN, SVGIG (reference sequence). In nucleotides, the CDR3 is TGTGCCTGGAGTTTCACAGGGGTCGGCACCGGGGAGCTGTTTTTT. Its translation: CAWSFTGVGTGELFF.

The gene calls are TRBV7-9 and TRBJ2-1; unclear D gene. This CDR3 contains 12 residues. Trimming removed 7 bases at V and 9 bases at J, with 13 bases between. Germline CDR1 and CDR2: SEHNR and FQNEAQ (reference sequence). CDR3 residues: CASTSTPSEQFF. In DNA, the CDR3 is TGTGCCAGCACGTCGACCCCCTCTGAGCAGTTCTTC.

The chain joins TRBV7-2 to TRBJ2-5; 8 nucleotides align to TRBD2. With V trimmed by 1 base and J by 5 bases, 6 bases remained unmatched. Germline V gene data show CDR1 as SGHTA and CDR2 as FQGNSA. The CDR3 is 15 residues long. CDR3 DNA: TGTGCCAGCAGCTTAGATTGGGCTAGCGGGGAGACCCAGTACTTC. Its translation: CASSLDWASGETQYF.

The rearrangement joins TRBV20-1 to TRBJ2-5; the match to TRBD2 covers 9 bases. CDR1 and CDR2 from the germline V gene are DFQATT and SNEGSKA (reference sequence). CDR3 size: 14 residues. V was pared by 5 bases and J by 4 bases, with 8 bases of the junction left unmatched. This chain's CDR3 is CSAETVREGETQYF. The CDR3 DNA reads as TGCAGTGCTGAGACGGTGCGGGAGGGAGAGACCCAGTACTTC.

This clonotype has only a few counts. The rearrangement uses TRBV19 and TRBJ1-2, with D uncertain. Germline assignment: CDR1 LNHDA and CDR2 SQIVND (reference sequence). Trimming stripped 3 bases from V and 3 bases from J, with 5 bases between. The CDR3 has 12 amino acids. CDR3 residues: CASSIGDYGYTF. CDR3 nucleotides: TGTGCCAGTAGTATCGGGGACTATGGCTACACCTTC.

This clonotype was seen ten or more times. The V and J genes are TRBV12-3 or TRBV12-4 and TRBJ2-5; D is perhaps TRBD2 (6 bases). Trimming took 6 bases from V and 7 from J, leaving 21 bases between them. CDR3 size: 15 residues. The CDR3 sequence: CASSYPLTGVGTQYF. The CDR3 nucleotides are TGTGCCAGCAGCTACCCCCTGACGGGAGTGGGGACCCAGTACTTC.

This clonotype was picked up many times. V gene TRBV2 combines with J gene TRBJ1-1; tentative D call: TRBD1 (6 bases). The length of the CDR3 is 15 residues. The V gene lost 4 bases and the J gene lost 1 base, with 13 bases spanning the gap. Looked up from germline, CDR1 is SNHLY and CDR2 is FYNNEI. The CDR3 nucleotides read TGTGCCAGCAGTGGGCCGGGGGGCCCGAACACTGAAGCTTTCTTT. It is translated as CASSGPGGPNTEAFF.

This clonotype was recorded at least ten times. The V gene is TRBV27, the J gene TRBJ2-5; D remains unclear. Looked up from germline, CDR1 is MNHEY and CDR2 is SMNVEV (reference sequence). V lost 5 bases to trimming and J lost 1 base, with 11 bases between them. This CDR3 contains 14 residues. DNA of the CDR3: TGTGCCAGCAGTGACTCGAGAAGCCAAGAGACCCAGTACTTC. It is translated as CASSDSRSQETQYF.

At least ten counts were recorded for this clonotype. V usage is TRBV2 and J usage is TRBJ2-5, with a weak D call TRBD2 (5 bases). This CDR3 contains 13 residues. From germline, CDR1 is SNHLY and CDR2 FYNNEI. V gave up 4 bases and J gave up 4 bases, with 10 bases separating them. CDR3 sequence (DNA): TGTGCCAGCAGTGTCTGGAGGCCAGAGACCCAGTACTTC. Protein: CASSVWRPETQYF.

This clonotype was detected ten times or more. The chain couples TRBV9 to TRBJ1-2; 7 nucleotides align to TRBD1. V lost 3 bases to trimming and J lost 4 bases; unmatched junction nucleotides: 18. The germline gives CDR1 SGDLS, CDR2 YYNGEE. The CDR3 extends over 18 amino acids. This chain's CDR3 is CASSDHTLRQGRSYGYTF. The CDR3 nucleotides read TGTGCCAGCAGCGACCACACCCTACGACAGGGACGAAGCTATGGCTACACCTTC.

This clonotype was seen repeatedly, ten times or more. The chain links TRBV2 to TRBJ2-7; D ambiguous. This CDR3 comprises 10 residues. V was cut by 8 bases and J by 6 bases, with 8 bases left in between. Germline assignment: CDR1 SNHLY and CDR2 FYNNEI. This CDR3 is CASGASEQYF. The CDR3 coding sequence is TGTGCCAGCGGTGCCTCCGAGCAGTACTTC.

There are many counts of this clonotype. This sequence joins TRBV12-3 or TRBV12-4 and TRBJ1-5; D gene ambiguous. V lost 6 bases to trimming and J lost 2 bases, with 14 bases between them. CDR3 length equals 15 residues. In DNA form, the CDR3 reads TGTGCCAGCAGCCCCCAGCCAAAAGGCAATCAGCCCCAGCATTTT. It is translated as CASSPQPKGNQPQHF.

The chain carries TRBV20-1 and TRBJ2-5; 11 bases agree with TRBD2. The junction had 13 bases not matched to a gene; V was cut back by 6 bases and J by 4 bases. CDR3 length equals 16 residues. The germline V gene encodes CDR1 DFQATT and CDR2 SNEGSKA (reference sequence). The CDR3 protein is CSAPTSGDPRVETQYF. The CDR3 DNA follows: TGCAGTGCGCCGACTAGCGGGGATCCCCGGGTAGAGACCCAGTACTTC.

This clonotype was seen repeatedly, ten times or more. The chain links TRBV28 to TRBJ2-7; D remains ambiguous. The CDR3 loop spans 13 amino acids. Germline V gene data show CDR1 as MDHEN and CDR2 as SYDVKM. Trimming pared 6 bases from V and 0 bases from J, leaving 9 bases between. The CDR3 is CASSEESSYEQYF. The CDR3 DNA reads TGTGCCAGCAGCGAGGAAAGCTCCTACGAGCAGTACTTC.

The chain joins TRBV28 to TRBJ1-6, with D hard to call. Between the trimmed V and J ends, which lost 3 bases and 0 bases, there was a span of 6 bases. Germline lookup yields CDR1 MDHEN and CDR2 SYDVKM. The CDR3 sequence is 15 residues long. The CDR3 sequence: CASSFGYSYNSPLHF. The CDR3 bases are TGTGCCAGCAGTTTTGGATACTCCTATAATTCACCCCTCCACTTT.

The table lists this clonotype with a few counts. The V gene is TRBV29-1, the J gene TRBJ1-1, with D unclear. Germline V gene sequence: CDR1 SQVTM, CDR2 ANQGSEA. With 4 bases removed from V and 0 bases from J, the gap between germline ends came to 6 bases. The length of the CDR3 is 12 residues. For the CDR3, the DNA is TGCAGCGTTGGCCGTATGAACACTGAAGCTTTCTTT. Translated, it gives CSVGRMNTEAFF.